This is a list of T cell receptor beta chains from one sample in a study of T cells after yellow fever vaccination. TCRdb re-analysed the 5' RACE reads in MiXCR, keeping a single row per CDR3 protein. The sample shows around 260,000 distinct CDR3 sequences, roughly 4.8% of them seen only once. The specimen comprised CD4+ T cells sorted from PBMCs, sampled on the day of the yellow fever booster vaccination. These receptors came from a man aged 18-30 years who received the YFV17D yellow fever vaccine. Both conserved end residues are part of each CDR3. D genes are given only for firm matches. The listing skips clone size in some rows; elsewhere it reads once, few, many or a size class.

CDR3aa: CASSFDGSSYNEQFF; CDR3nt: TGCGCCAGCAGCTTTGACGGAAGCTCCTACAATGAGCAGTTCTTC; d_gene: .; v_gene: TRBV5-1; abundance: few; j_gene: TRBJ2-1
CDR3aa: CASSSGGAAEKLFF; CDR3nt: TGTGCCAGCAGTTCCGGGGGGGCGGCTGAAAAACTGTTTTTT; d_gene: .; v_gene: TRBV28; abundance: many; j_gene: TRBJ1-4
CDR3aa: CASSLRDSLYNEQFF; CDR3nt: TGTGCCAGCAGCCTCCGGGACAGCCTTTACAATGAGCAGTTCTTC; d_gene: TRBD1; v_gene: TRBV11-2; abundance: many; j_gene: TRBJ2-1
CDR3aa: CASSQDRTTVAFF; CDR3nt: TGCGCCAGCAGCCAAGATCGGACGACAGTAGCTTTCTTT; d_gene: .; v_gene: TRBV4-3; abundance: .; j_gene: TRBJ1-1
CDR3aa: CASSLRRGGDYEQYF; CDR3nt: TGTGCCAGCAGCCTCAGACGTGGGGGGGACTACGAGCAGTACTTC; d_gene: TRBD2; v_gene: TRBV7-2; abundance: .; j_gene: TRBJ2-7
CDR3aa: CASSEGLAEFKETQYF; CDR3nt: TGTGCCAGCAGCGAGGGACTAGCGGAATTCAAAGAGACCCAGTACTTC; d_gene: TRBD2; v_gene: TRBV9; abundance: .; j_gene: TRBJ2-5
CDR3aa: CASSQDRRPETQYF; CDR3nt: TGTGCCAGCAGCCAAGATCGCAGACCAGAGACCCAGTACTTC; d_gene: .; v_gene: TRBV3-1; abundance: .; j_gene: TRBJ2-5
CDR3aa: CASSRQSGQGRDGYTF; CDR3nt: TGTGCCAGCTCCCGGCAGAGTGGACAGGGACGTGATGGCTACACCTTC; d_gene: TRBD1; v_gene: TRBV18; abundance: few; j_gene: TRBJ1-2
CDR3aa: CASSLGGGNSYEQYF; CDR3nt: TGTGCCAGCAGCTTAGGTGGCGGTAACTCCTACGAGCAGTACTTC; d_gene: .; v_gene: TRBV7-2; abundance: many; j_gene: TRBJ2-7
CDR3aa: CSVDRAVSAFF; CDR3nt: TGCAGCGTTGACAGAGCAGTGTCAGCTTTCTTT; d_gene: .; v_gene: TRBV29-1; abundance: many; j_gene: TRBJ1-1
CDR3aa: CASSAEGDSAYQPQHF; CDR3nt: TGTGCCAGCAGCGCAGAGGGGGACAGCGCCTATCAGCCCCAGCATTTT; d_gene: TRBD1; v_gene: TRBV9; abundance: .; j_gene: TRBJ1-5
CDR3aa: CAISESLLGAFGKNIQYF; CDR3nt: TGTGCCATCAGTGAGTCGTTGTTGGGGGCCTTCGGCAAAAACATTCAGTACTTC; d_gene: .; v_gene: TRBV10-3; abundance: many; j_gene: TRBJ2-4
CDR3aa: CASSPPLAGNTIYF; CDR3nt: TGTGCCAGCTCACCACCCCTGGCTGGAAACACCATATATTTT; d_gene: .; v_gene: TRBV18; abundance: few; j_gene: TRBJ1-3
CDR3aa: CASYTRGLAEAFF; CDR3nt: TGTGCCAGCTACACCCGAGGGCTCGCTGAAGCTTTCTTT; d_gene: .; v_gene: TRBV27; abundance: few; j_gene: TRBJ1-1
CDR3aa: CSAPIAGAGDNSPLHF; CDR3nt: TGCAGTGCTCCCATCGCGGGGGCCGGGGATAATTCACCCCTCCACTTT; d_gene: .; v_gene: TRBV20-1; abundance: .; j_gene: TRBJ1-6
CDR3aa: CASRGGQGFGHQPQHF; CDR3nt: TGTGCCAGCAGGGGCGGACAGGGTTTTGGACATCAGCCCCAGCATTTT; d_gene: TRBD1; v_gene: TRBV2; abundance: few; j_gene: TRBJ1-5
CDR3aa: CASSLAVSNYEQYF; CDR3nt: TGCGCCAGCAGCTTGGCGGTCAGCAACTACGAGCAGTACTTC; d_gene: .; v_gene: TRBV5-1; abundance: few; j_gene: TRBJ2-7
CDR3aa: CASSLAPSMNTGELFF; CDR3nt: TGCGCCAGCAGCTTGGCTCCTAGCATGAACACCGGGGAGCTGTTTTTT; d_gene: .; v_gene: TRBV5-1; abundance: few; j_gene: TRBJ2-2
CDR3aa: CASSLVGSLLAKNIQYF; CDR3nt: TGCGCCAGCAGCTTGGTCGGGTCTCTCCTAGCCAAAAACATTCAGTACTTC; d_gene: .; v_gene: TRBV5-1; abundance: many; j_gene: TRBJ2-4
CDR3aa: CASSGGILSGANVLTF; CDR3nt: TGCGCCAGCAGCGGAGGCATACTGTCTGGGGCCAACGTCCTGACTTTC; d_gene: .; v_gene: TRBV5-1; abundance: many; j_gene: TRBJ2-6